This TCR beta chain was found in a study of OX40 agonist ivuxolimab in advanced cancers. Study in general: Participants, 70% to 90% male, averaged roughly 60 years of age, ranging from about 20 to 80. Three patients got partial responses; one had hepatocellular carcinoma and two had cutaneous melanoma. Findings and caveats of the study: Those patients achieving a partial response at 0.1-3.0 mg/kg showed among the lowest clonal expansion.

The table came from immunoSEQ multiplex PCR; TCRdb's copy has only in-frame clones and leaves some out. The sample has about 5,900 clones, 81% seen once. CDR3 length equals 15 residues. Trimming left V 5 bases short and J 5 bases short, with 16 bases between. Germline CDR1 SGHAT, CDR2 FQNNGV. Details on this clone: Its cognate antigen is unknown.

Blood sampling was done at baseline, cycle 4 day 1, and cycle 7 day 1. V gene TRBV11-2 combines with J gene TRBJ1-5; tentative D call: TRBD1 (5 bases). The receptor was isolated from an adult with an advanced solid tumor such as melanoma, head and neck, liver or kidney cancer. This material consisted of CD4+ or CD8+ T cells sorted from blood, taken in a trial of the OX40 agonist ivuxolimab. The CDR3 is CASSPAGQGDQPQHF. Here the CDR3 DNA reads TGTGCCAGCAGCCCCGCGGGGCAGGGTGATCAGCCCCAGCATTTT.